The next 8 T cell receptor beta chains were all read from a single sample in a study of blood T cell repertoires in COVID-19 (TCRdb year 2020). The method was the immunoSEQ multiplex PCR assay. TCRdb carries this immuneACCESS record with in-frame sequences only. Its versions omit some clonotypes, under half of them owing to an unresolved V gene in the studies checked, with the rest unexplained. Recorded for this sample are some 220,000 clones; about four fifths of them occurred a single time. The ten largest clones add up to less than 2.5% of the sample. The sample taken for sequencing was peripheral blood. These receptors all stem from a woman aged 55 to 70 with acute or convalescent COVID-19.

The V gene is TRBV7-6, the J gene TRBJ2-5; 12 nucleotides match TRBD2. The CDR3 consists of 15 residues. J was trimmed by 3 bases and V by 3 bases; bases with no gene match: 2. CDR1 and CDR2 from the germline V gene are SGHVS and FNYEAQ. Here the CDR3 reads CASSLLAGGKETQYF. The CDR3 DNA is TGTGCCAGCAGCTTGCTAGCGGGGGGGAAAGAGACCCAGTACTTC. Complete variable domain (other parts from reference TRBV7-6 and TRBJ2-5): GAGVSQSPRYKVTKRGQDVALRCDPISGHVSLYWYRQALGQGPEFLTYFNYEAQQDKSGLPNDRFSAERPEGSISTLTIQRTEQRDSAMYRCASSLLAGGKETQYFGPGTRLLVL.

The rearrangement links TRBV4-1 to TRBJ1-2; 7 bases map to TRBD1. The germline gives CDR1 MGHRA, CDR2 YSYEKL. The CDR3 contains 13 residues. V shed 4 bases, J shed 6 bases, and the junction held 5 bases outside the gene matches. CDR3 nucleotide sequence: TGCGCCAGCAGCCGCGGTGACAGGGATGGCTACACCTTC. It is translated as CASSRGDRDGYTF.

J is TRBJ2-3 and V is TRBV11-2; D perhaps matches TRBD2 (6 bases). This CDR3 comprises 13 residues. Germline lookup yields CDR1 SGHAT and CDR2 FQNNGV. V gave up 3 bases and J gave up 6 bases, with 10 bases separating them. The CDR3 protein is CASSFREVDTQYF. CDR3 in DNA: TGTGCCAGCAGCTTTAGGGAGGTGGATACGCAGTATTTT.

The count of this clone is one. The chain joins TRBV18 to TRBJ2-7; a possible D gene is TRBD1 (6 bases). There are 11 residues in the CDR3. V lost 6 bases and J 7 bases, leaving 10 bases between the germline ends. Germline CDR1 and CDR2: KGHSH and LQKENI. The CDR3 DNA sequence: TGTGCCAGCTCTAGAACAGGGGAGCAGTACTTC. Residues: CASSRTGEQYF.

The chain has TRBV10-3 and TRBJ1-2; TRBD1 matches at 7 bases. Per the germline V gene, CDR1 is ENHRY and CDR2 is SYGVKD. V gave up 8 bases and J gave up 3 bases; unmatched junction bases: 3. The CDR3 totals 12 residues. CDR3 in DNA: TGTGCCATCCGAGGGACAGACTATGGCTACACCTTC. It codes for CAIRGTDYGYTF.

CDR3 amino acids: CASSQGYEQFF. The CDR3 region has the DNA TGTGCCAGCAGCCAGGGGTATGAGCAGTTCTTC. The chain couples TRBV11-3 to TRBJ2-1; D might be TRBD1 (6 bases). CDR1 is SGHNT, CDR2 YENEEA, per germline. CDR3 length equals 11 residues. Trimming removed 5 bases from V and 8 bases from J, with 7 bases in between.

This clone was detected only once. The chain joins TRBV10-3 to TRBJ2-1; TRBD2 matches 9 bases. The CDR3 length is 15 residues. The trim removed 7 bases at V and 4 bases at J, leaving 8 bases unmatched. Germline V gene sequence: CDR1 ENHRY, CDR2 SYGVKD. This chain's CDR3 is CAITDSGGLYNEQFF. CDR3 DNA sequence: TGTGCCATCACCGATAGCGGGGGACTATACAATGAGCAGTTCTTC.

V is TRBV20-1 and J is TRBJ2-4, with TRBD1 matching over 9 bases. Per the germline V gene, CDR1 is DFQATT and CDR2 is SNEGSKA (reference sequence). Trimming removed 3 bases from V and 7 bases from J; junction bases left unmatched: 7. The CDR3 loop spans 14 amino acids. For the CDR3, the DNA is TGCAGTGCTAGTTTCGAAGACAGGGGGAACATTCAGTACTTC. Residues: CSASFEDRGNIQYF.